The 21 T cell receptor beta chains given below trace back to one sample, sequenced in a study of cytomegalovirus exposure and HLA in healthy donors. Primers: 60 Vbeta forward and 13 Jbeta reverse. Some clones are missing from TCRdb's copy, which holds only in-frame ones; the method was immunoSEQ multiplex PCR. The sample table includes some 130,000 clones. The specimen sequenced was PBMCs. Receptor source: a woman aged 60 to 75 in good health and CMV-seronegative.

The chain employs TRBV7-9 and TRBJ2-7; weak D call: TRBD2 (6 bases). With 3 bases removed from V and 4 bases from J, the gap between germline ends came to 13 bases. This CDR3 contains 14 residues. Germline V gene data show CDR1 as SEHNR and CDR2 as FQNEAQ (reference sequence). CDR3 in DNA: TGTGCCAGCAGCTTCGGCGGGACCGGTTACGAGCAGTACTTC. It codes for CASSFGGTGYEQYF. Supplemented by reference TRBV7-9 and TRBJ2-7, the full variable domain reads DTGVSQNPRHKITKRGQNVTFRCDPISEHNRLYWYRQTLGQGPEFLTYFQNEAQLEKSRLLSDRFSAERPKGSFSTLEIQRTEQGDSAMYLCASSFGGTGYEQYFGPGTRLTVT.

This chain connects TRBV5-1 to TRBJ1-1; D may be TRBD1 (5 bases). Trimming shortened V by 1 base and J by 3 bases, and 10 bases separated the two germline ends. The CDR3 sequence is 14 residues long. Germline V gene data show CDR1 as SGHRS and CDR2 as YFSETQ. The CDR3 sequence is CASSLQGGYTEAFF. For the CDR3, the DNA is TGCGCCAGCAGCTTGCAGGGAGGGTACACTGAAGCTTTCTTT.

The gene calls are TRBV7-3 and TRBJ1-2, with D maybe TRBD1 (6 bases). With 4 bases removed from V and 0 bases from J, the gap between germline ends came to 12 bases. The germline V gene has CDR1 SGHTA and CDR2 FQGTGA. The CDR3 is 15 residues long. The CDR3 loop reads CASSYLAGANYGYTF. CDR3 sequence (DNA): TGTGCCAGCAGCTACTTGGCAGGGGCTAACTATGGCTACACCTTC.

The chain has TRBV11-2 and TRBJ2-7, with a weak D call TRBD1 (6 bases). Trimming shortened V by 4 bases and J by 0 bases, and 13 bases separated the two germline ends. Germline V lookup: CDR1 SGHAT, CDR2 FQNNGV. The CDR3 consists of 15 residues. The CDR3 nucleotides are TGTGCCAGCAGCTCGACAGGACTCCCCTCCTACGAGCAGTACTTC. It encodes CASSSTGLPSYEQYF.

The rearrangement links TRBV7-3 to TRBJ2-6; no clear D. The CDR3 sequence is 14 residues long. CDR1 and CDR2 from the germline V gene are SGHTA and FQGTGA. The germline V and J ends were trimmed by 6 bases and 0 bases, with 6 bases remaining between them. The CDR3 is CASRESSGANVLTF. CDR3 bases: TGTGCCAGCAGGGAGAGCTCTGGGGCCAACGTCCTGACTTTC.

The rearrangement uses TRBV29-1 and TRBJ2-1; 7 nucleotides align to TRBD1. The germline gives CDR1 SQVTM, CDR2 ANQGSEA. The CDR3 is 11 amino acids. V lost 7 bases and J lost 6; bases outside the gene matches: 3. As DNA, the CDR3 is TGCAGCGGCTACAGGGGCAATGAGCAGTTCTTC. Protein: CSGYRGNEQFF.

This chain links TRBV5-4 with TRBJ2-1, with D possibly being TRBD1 (5 bases). Trimming shortened V by 5 bases and J by 8 bases, and 14 bases separated the two germline ends. Germline values: CDR1 SGHNT, CDR2 YYREEE (reference sequence). The CDR3 runs to 13 residues. The CDR3 nucleotides are TGTGCCAGCAGTCCGCAGGGTATCTATGAGCAGTTCTTC. Residues: CASSPQGIYEQFF.

The J gene is TRBJ1-1, the V gene TRBV6-5, with TRBD1 identical over 8 bases. The CDR3 runs 15 residues. Germline V gene data show CDR1 as MNHEY and CDR2 as SVGAGI. J lost 6 bases, V lost 3 bases, and 9 bases had no gene match. The CDR3 spells CASSYRRGRNAEAFF. The CDR3 nucleotides read TGTGCCAGCAGTTATCGCAGGGGGCGTAACGCTGAAGCTTTCTTT.

A word on this clone: Different DNA sequences within this sample yield the same CDR3. The DNA of the CDR3 is TGTGCCAGCAGTTACCGCAGCGGCTACGAGCAGTACTTC. Its translation: CASSYRSGYEQYF. This chain links TRBV6-5 with TRBJ2-7, with D perhaps matching TRBD2 (5 bases). Trimming removed 2 bases at V and 3 bases at J, with 8 bases between. There are 13 residues in the CDR3. Germline values: CDR1 MNHEY, CDR2 SVGAGI.

V usage is TRBV28 and J usage is TRBJ2-7; TRBD2 matches at 8 bases. Germline assignment: CDR1 MDHEN and CDR2 SYDVKM. CDR3 length: 17 amino acids. Trimming removed 5 bases from V and 2 bases from J; junction bases left unmatched: 14. DNA of the CDR3: TGTGCCAGCAGTCCTACCTCTAGCGGGCGATCTACCTACGAGCAGTACTTC. This codes for CASSPTSSGRSTYEQYF.

V is TRBV6-1 and J is TRBJ2-1; D may be TRBD1 (6 bases). This CDR3 is 12 amino acids long. Germline values: CDR1 MNHNS, CDR2 SASEGT. The V end lost 0 bases, the J end lost 11 bases, and 8 bases lay between the germline ends. CDR3 residues: CASSEAGTKQFF. CDR3 nucleotide sequence: TGTGCCAGCAGTGAAGCAGGGACAAAGCAGTTCTTC.

This chain uses TRBV28 with TRBJ2-7, with a possible D match to TRBD1 (5 bases). V lost 2 bases, J lost 3 bases, and 11 bases lay in between. Looked up from germline, CDR1 is MDHEN and CDR2 is SYDVKM. The CDR3 covers 14 residues. In DNA, the CDR3 is TGTGCCAGCAGTTTAGCGCCGCAGGGCTACGAGCAGTACTTC. Its protein product is CASSLAPQGYEQYF.

The J gene is TRBJ1-2, the V gene TRBV19, with 8 bases lining up with TRBD1. CDR1 is LNHDA and CDR2 is SQIVND in the germline V gene (reference sequence). V lost 5 bases, J lost 5 bases, and 10 bases stayed unmatched. This CDR3 comprises 15 residues. CDR3 protein: CASSPGQGGVYGYTF. CDR3 sequence (DNA): TGTGCCAGTAGTCCCGGACAGGGTGGGGTGTATGGCTACACCTTC.

V and J are TRBV7-3 and TRBJ1-1, with 10 bases matching TRBD1. V trimming: 2 bases; J trimming: 8 bases; junction bases outside the gene matches: 5. Germline lookup yields CDR1 SGHTA and CDR2 FQGTGA. The CDR3 runs 14 residues. The CDR3 bases are TGTGCCAGCAGCTTAGCGGGACAGGGGAAAGAAGCTTTCTTT. As protein: CASSLAGQGKEAFF.

This chain links TRBV4-1 with TRBJ1-4; maybe TRBD1 (6 bases). The length of the CDR3 is 14 residues. Germline V gene data show CDR1 as MGHRA and CDR2 as YSYEKL. V lost 6 bases, J lost 8 bases, and 16 bases lay in between. The CDR3 DNA sequence: TGCGCCAGCAGTTCTCCGGGGACACGGGAAAAACTGTTTTTT. Amino acids: CASSSPGTREKLFF.

V and J are TRBV2 and TRBJ1-3, with unresolved D. Germline V CDR1 and CDR2: SNHLY, FYNNEI. The CDR3 is 15 residues long. Trimming took 4 bases from V and 0 from J, leaving 10 bases between them. CDR3: CASSGGVSSGNTIYF. CDR3 bases: TGTGCCAGCAGTGGGGGAGTTTCCTCTGGAAACACCATATATTTT. Based on the CDR3 plus reference TRBV2 and TRBJ1-3, the full variable domain is EPEVTQTPSHQVTQMGQEVILRCVPISNHLYFYWYRQILGQKVEFLVSFYNNEISEKSEIFDDQFSVERPDGSNFTLKIRSTKLEDSAMYFCASSGGVSSGNTIYFGEGSWLTVV.

This chain uses TRBV2 with TRBJ1-6; D gene ambiguous. CDR1 and CDR2 from the germline V gene are SNHLY and FYNNEI. This CDR3 has 11 amino acids. Between the trimmed V and J ends, which lost 5 bases and 8 bases, there was a span of 4 bases. The CDR3 nucleotides are TGTGCCAGCAGTCGGTATTCACCCCTCCACTTT. It translates to CASSRYSPLHF.

The chain recombines TRBV9 with TRBJ2-1; D uncertain. This CDR3 contains 11 residues. Trimming removed 0 bases from V and 10 bases from J, with 5 bases in between. Germline assignment: CDR1 SGDLS and CDR2 YYNGEE. The CDR3 bases are TGTGCCAGCAGCGTAGATCGGGAGCAGTTCTTC. It is translated as CASSVDREQFF.

This rearrangement joins TRBV28 to TRBJ2-1; 8 bases fit TRBD1. The CDR3 length is 14 residues. V lost 1 base and J lost 12; bases outside the gene matches: 8. Germline V CDR1 and CDR2: MDHEN, SYDVKM. CDR3 nucleotides: TGTGCCAGCAGTTTATCGGGACAGGCATACAGGCAGTTCTTC. Translated, it gives CASSLSGQAYRQFF.

V is TRBV6-5 and J is TRBJ1-4; TRBD1 aligns across 9 bases. The CDR3 totals 15 residues. Germline V gives CDR1 MNHEY, CDR2 SVGAGI. The trim removed 5 bases at V and 6 bases at J, leaving 7 bases unmatched. Written as DNA, the CDR3 is TGTGCCAGCAGTGTGCAAACAGGGGGCTATGAAAAACTGTTTTTT. Its protein is CASSVQTGGYEKLFF.

The chain has TRBV5-4 and TRBJ1-1, with 9 bases matching TRBD1. J lost 5 bases, V lost 3 bases, and 5 bases had no gene match. Germline values: CDR1 SGHNT, CDR2 YYREEE (reference sequence). The CDR3 is 14 residues long. CDR3 DNA: TGTGCCAGCAGCTCAGGGACAGGGAAGACTGAAGCTTTCTTT. Encoded protein: CASSSGTGKTEAFF.